This paragraph covers one T cell receptor (beta chain) sequence. This entry is derived from a study of CD8 T cells in Susac syndrome. The CDR3 totals 13 residues. V gave up 7 bases and J gave up 1 base, with 10 bases separating them. The germline CDR1 and CDR2 sequences are SNHLY and FYNNEI. Random hexamers primed reverse transcription of roughly 0.5 to 1 ug RNA. A single record per CDR3 protein comes from TCRdb applying MiXCR to the immunoSEQ multiplex PCR reads. The table records about 180,000 distinct CDR3 sequences, around 95% of them present only once. This receptor was obtained from a human donor with multiple sclerosis. Sequenced sample: CD4+ T cells from PBMCs. The chain is built from TRBV2 and TRBJ1-1, with D unresolved. DNA for the CDR3: TGTGCCAGCACGGGTTTAGCGAACACTGAAGCTTTCTTT. Encoded protein: CASTGLANTEAFF.